The 12 T cell receptor beta chains below were found in one sample sequenced in a study of blood T cell repertoires in COVID-19. Libraries were prepared by immunoSEQ multiplex PCR; TCRdb keeps only in-frame clonotypes and omits some of them. The table shows tens of thousands of clones, with under 85% occurring only once. Specimen: peripheral blood. The origin of the receptors is a man older than 75 with acute or convalescent COVID-19.

This clone was picked up a small number of times. The chain is built from TRBV7-6 and TRBJ1-2; D unclear. V gave up 1 base and J gave up 2 bases, with 8 bases separating them. CDR1 and CDR2 (germline): SGHVS, FNYEAQ. The CDR3 is made up of 14 amino acids. CDR3 region: CASSLDGENYGYTF. The DNA for the CDR3 is TGTGCCAGCAGCTTAGATGGGGAGAACTATGGCTACACCTTC.

This clone counts as medium-sized (0.01 to 0.1%). V gene TRBV3-1 (or the pseudogene TRBV3-2) combines with J gene TRBJ1-2; 7 bases are a match to TRBD1. Per the germline V gene, CDR1 is LGHDT and CDR2 is YNNKEL (reference sequence). The J segment lost 2 bases and the V segment lost 3 bases, leaving 3 bases of the junction unmatched. The CDR3 is made up of 14 amino acids. The CDR3 DNA reads TGTGCCAGCAGCCATGGGACAGCCAACTATGGCTACACCTTC. As protein: CASSHGTANYGYTF.

The chain has TRBV4-2 and TRBJ2-3; 9 nucleotides line up with TRBD2. The V and J ends lost 1 base and 0 bases, in that order; junction bases with no gene match: 5. Germline-derived CDR1 and CDR2 are LGHNA and YNFKEQ. The CDR3 covers 17 residues. The CDR3 DNA follows: TGTGCCAGCAGCCAAGCGGCGGGGGGGTTGAGCACAGATACGCAGTATTTT. It encodes CASSQAAGGLSTDTQYF.

V gene TRBV19 combines with J gene TRBJ2-5, with 8 positions matching TRBD2. Looked up from germline, CDR1 is LNHDA and CDR2 is SQIVND (reference sequence). There are 14 residues in the CDR3. The V and J ends lost 5 bases and 5 bases, in that order; junction bases with no gene match: 7. The CDR3 sequence: CASSLGPGGETQYF. CDR3 in DNA: TGTGCCAGTAGTTTGGGACCGGGGGGGGAGACCCAGTACTTC.

This chain uses TRBV5-6 with TRBJ1-1; the D gene is possibly TRBD1 (5 bases). The V gene lost 0 bases and the J gene lost 5 bases, with 11 bases spanning the gap. The CDR3 runs to 14 residues. Germline CDR1 SGHDT, CDR2 YYEEEE. The DNA of the CDR3 is TGTGCCAGCAGCTTGGCCGGGGGGGGGACTGAAGCTTTCTTT. Protein: CASSLAGGGTEAFF. Based on the CDR3 plus reference TRBV5-6 and TRBJ1-1, the full variable domain is DAGVTQSPTHLIKTRGQQVTLRCSPKSGHDTVSWYQQALGQGPQFIFQYYEEEERQRGNFPDRFSGHQFPNYSSELNVNALLLGDSALYLCASSLAGGGTEAFFGQGTRLTVV.

V gene TRBV5-1 combines with J gene TRBJ2-7, with 10 nucleotides matching TRBD2. With V trimmed by 7 bases and J by 5 bases, 6 bases remained unmatched. This CDR3 has 13 residues. The germline gives CDR1 SGHRS, CDR2 YFSETQ. CDR3 nucleotide sequence: TGCGCCAGCTCGCGCACTAGCGGGGACGAGCAGTACTTC. Its translation is CASSRTSGDEQYF.

The rearrangement links TRBV19 to TRBJ2-5; possibly TRBD1 for D (5 bases). The germline V and J ends were trimmed by 3 bases and 1 base, with 9 bases remaining between them. In germline, CDR1 is LNHDA, CDR2 SQIVND (reference sequence). This CDR3 spans 14 amino acids. CDR3 sequence: CASSIGTGQETQYF. As DNA, the CDR3 is TGTGCCAGTAGTATCGGAACAGGCCAAGAGACCCAGTACTTC.

The chain is built from TRBV7-6 and TRBJ2-7; TRBD2 matches at 8 bases. The CDR3 has 15 residues. Germline V lookup: CDR1 SGHVS, CDR2 FNYEAQ. J gave up 2 bases and V 2 bases, and 5 bases lay outside the gene matches. The DNA of the CDR3 is TGTGCCAGCAGCTTAAGGGCGGGGGGAGCCTACGAGCAGTACTTC. It encodes CASSLRAGGAYEQYF.

This chain connects TRBV18 to TRBJ2-2, with 8 bases aligning to TRBD1. Unmatched junction bases numbered 13, after V lost 4 bases and J lost 6 bases. Germline loops: CDR1 KGHSH, CDR2 LQKENI. The CDR3 totals 17 residues. In nucleotides, the CDR3 is TGTGCCAGCTCACTCCACCCCGGGACAGGTGAATCCGGGGAGCTGTTTTTT. It specifies CASSLHPGTGESGELFF.

Comment on this clone: Other nucleotide sequences in the sample specify the same CDR3. The rearrangement joins TRBV5-1 to TRBJ1-1; no definite D call. The germline gives CDR1 SGHRS, CDR2 YFSETQ. The CDR3 is 15 amino acids. V was pared by 0 bases and J by 0 bases, with 9 bases between. Here the CDR3 DNA reads TGCGCCAGCAGCTTGGGGGCGACGGTGAACACTGAAGCTTTCTTT. Its protein product is CASSLGATVNTEAFF.

About this clone: Given the absence of the conserved phenylalanine or tryptophan at the CDR3 end, a read error is likely. The limits of the CDR3 on the DNA are not certain, so only TCRdb's listed CDR3 is given. The rearrangement uses TRBV5-6 and TRBJ1-2; whether TRBD1, the table's D call, matches the DNA was not checked. Inclusive of both ends, the CDR3 amounts to 15 amino acids. CDR1 and CDR2 from the germline V gene are SGHDT and YYEEEE. The CDR3 sequence is CASSLKVCFRGITQH.

The chain links TRBV29-1 to TRBJ1-1, with a weak D call TRBD1 (5 bases). CDR3 length equals 13 residues. Germline CDR1 and CDR2: SQVTM and ANQGSEA. The V end was cut by 6 bases, the J end by 0 bases, with 11 bases between. CDR3 sequence (DNA): TGCAGCGTCGACAGTGCTATGAACACTGAAGCTTTCTTT. It encodes CSVDSAMNTEAFF.